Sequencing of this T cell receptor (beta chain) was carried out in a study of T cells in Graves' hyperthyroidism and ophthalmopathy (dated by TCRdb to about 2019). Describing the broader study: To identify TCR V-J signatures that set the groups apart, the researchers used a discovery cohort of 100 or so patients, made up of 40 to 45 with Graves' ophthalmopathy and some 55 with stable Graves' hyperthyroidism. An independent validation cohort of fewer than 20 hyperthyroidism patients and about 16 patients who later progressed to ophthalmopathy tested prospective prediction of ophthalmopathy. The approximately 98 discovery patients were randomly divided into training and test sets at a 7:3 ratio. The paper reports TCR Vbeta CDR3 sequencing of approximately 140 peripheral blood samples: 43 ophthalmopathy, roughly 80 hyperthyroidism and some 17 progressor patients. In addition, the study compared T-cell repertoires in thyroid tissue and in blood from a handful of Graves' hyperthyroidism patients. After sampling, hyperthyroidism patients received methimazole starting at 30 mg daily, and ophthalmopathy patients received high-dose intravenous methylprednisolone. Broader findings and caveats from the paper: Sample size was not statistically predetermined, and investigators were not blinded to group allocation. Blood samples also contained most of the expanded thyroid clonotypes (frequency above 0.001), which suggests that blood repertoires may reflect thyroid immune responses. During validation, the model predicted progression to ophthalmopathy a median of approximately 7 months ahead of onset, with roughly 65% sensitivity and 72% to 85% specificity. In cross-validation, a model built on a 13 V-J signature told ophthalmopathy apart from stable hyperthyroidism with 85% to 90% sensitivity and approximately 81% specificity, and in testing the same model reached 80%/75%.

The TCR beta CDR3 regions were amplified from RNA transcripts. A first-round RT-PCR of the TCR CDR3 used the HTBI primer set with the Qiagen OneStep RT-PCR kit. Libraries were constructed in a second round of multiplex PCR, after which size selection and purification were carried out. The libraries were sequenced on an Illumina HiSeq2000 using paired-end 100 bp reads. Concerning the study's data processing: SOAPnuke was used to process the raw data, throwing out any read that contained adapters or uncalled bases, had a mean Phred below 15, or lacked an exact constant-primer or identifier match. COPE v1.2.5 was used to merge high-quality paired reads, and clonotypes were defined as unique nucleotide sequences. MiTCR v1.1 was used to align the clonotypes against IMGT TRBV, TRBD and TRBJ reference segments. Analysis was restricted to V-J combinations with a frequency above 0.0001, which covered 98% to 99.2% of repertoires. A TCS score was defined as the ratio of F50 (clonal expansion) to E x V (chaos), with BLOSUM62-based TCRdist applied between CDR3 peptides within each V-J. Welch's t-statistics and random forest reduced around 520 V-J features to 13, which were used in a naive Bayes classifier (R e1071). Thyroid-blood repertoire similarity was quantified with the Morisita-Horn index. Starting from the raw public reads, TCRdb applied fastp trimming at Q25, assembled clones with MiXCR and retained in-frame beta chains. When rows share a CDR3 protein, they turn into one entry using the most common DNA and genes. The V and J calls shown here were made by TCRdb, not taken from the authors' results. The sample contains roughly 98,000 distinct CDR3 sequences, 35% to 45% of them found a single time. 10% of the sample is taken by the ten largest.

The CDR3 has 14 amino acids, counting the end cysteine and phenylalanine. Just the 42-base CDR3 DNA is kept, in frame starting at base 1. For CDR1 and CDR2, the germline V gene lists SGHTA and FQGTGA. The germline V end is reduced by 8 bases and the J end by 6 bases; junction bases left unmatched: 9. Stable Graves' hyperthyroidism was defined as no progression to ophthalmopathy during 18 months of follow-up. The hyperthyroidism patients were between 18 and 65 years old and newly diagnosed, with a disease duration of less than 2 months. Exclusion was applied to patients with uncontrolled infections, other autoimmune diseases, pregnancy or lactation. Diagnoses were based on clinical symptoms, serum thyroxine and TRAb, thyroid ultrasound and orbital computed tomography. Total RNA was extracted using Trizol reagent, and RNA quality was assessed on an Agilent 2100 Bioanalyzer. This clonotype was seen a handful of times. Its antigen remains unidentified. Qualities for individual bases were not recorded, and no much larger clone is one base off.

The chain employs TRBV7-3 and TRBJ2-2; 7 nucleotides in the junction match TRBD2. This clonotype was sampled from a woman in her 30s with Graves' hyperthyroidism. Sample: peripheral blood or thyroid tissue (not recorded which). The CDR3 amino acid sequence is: CASSPPGRAGELFF. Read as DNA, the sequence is TGTGCCAGCTCACCCCCGGGGAGGGCCGGGGAGCTGTTTTTT.